This is a list of T cell receptor beta chains from one sample in a study of T cell changes during pregnancy in multiple sclerosis. Produced via immunoSEQ multiplex PCR; TCRdb's table is partial and in-frame only. The sample includes some 70,000 clones, over 85% of them seen just once. Here the sequenced sample was peripheral blood, taken in the second trimester of pregnancy. The receptors come from a female donor in good health, enrolled as a control in a pregnancy study. Both conserved end residues are part of each CDR3. Each record gives: J gene, V gene, CDR3 protein.

TRBJ1-5 | TRBV28 | CASSPPAGNQPQHF
TRBJ1-6 | TRBV7-8 | CASSPRGNLYNSPLHF
TRBJ1-6 | TRBV7-9 | CASSSRDRGTPLHF
TRBJ2-5 | TRBV6-6 | CASSQQGAEETQYF
TRBJ1-1 | TRBV4-1 | CASSQSRGLTEAFF
TRBJ1-4 | TRBV27 | CASLPYAGGGPNEKLFF
TRBJ1-2 | TRBV14 | CASSQGAGGYGYTF
TRBJ1-1 | TRBV7-2 | CASSFSGSNTEAFF
TRBJ2-2 | TRBV30 | CAWSHPPATGRNTGELFF
TRBJ2-4 | TRBV28 | CASSLSPGKTKNIQYF
TRBJ2-7 | TRBV9 | CASSAQGYEQYF
TRBJ1-4 | TRBV2 | CASRQSTNEKLFF
TRBJ2-1 | TRBV4-2 | CASSQEGQAYNEQFF
TRBJ1-5 | TRBV4-3 | CASSFNLEGGQPQHF
TRBJ2-7 | TRBV4-3 | CASSQVLPGQVSYEQYF
TRBJ1-1 | TRBV14 | CASSRPGQNTEAFF
TRBJ1-1 | TRBV2 | CASLVRGQAFF
TRBJ1-6 | TRBV5-1 | CASSSSYNSPLHF
TRBJ2-1 | TRBV10-3 | CAIRIKGSSGGAVGLYEQFF
TRBJ1-5 | TRBV30 | CAWRGEGSQPQHF
TRBJ1-2 | TRBV4-2 | CASSQVDRGRDGYTF
TRBJ1-1 | TRBV6-5 | CASSYDGDMNTEAFF
TRBJ1-4 | TRBV2 | CASVPGGYGKLFF
TRBJ2-2 | TRBV4-1 | CASSQGLAGGTGELFF
TRBJ1-3 | TRBV29-1 | CSGWTGAGNTIYF
TRBJ1-3 | TRBV27 | CASSLRGSGNTIYF
TRBJ1-5 | TRBV28 | CASRATQGLAYQPQHF
TRBJ2-6 | TRBV2 | CASREGWTGEDVLTF
TRBJ1-1 | TRBV4-3 | CASSLSGTGDTEAFF
TRBJ2-2 | TRBV29-1 | CSVLGVANTGELFF
TRBJ1-6 | TRBV2 | CASVRGQGNSPLHF
TRBJ1-4 | TRBV7-2 | CASSPWRGEKLFF
TRBJ2-5 | TRBV13 | CASSFGGLGGETQYF
TRBJ2-6 | TRBV18 | CASASSGANVLTF
TRBJ1-6 | TRBV18 | CASSPKTGGENSPLHF
TRBJ1-6 | TRBV6-1 | CASSDRGDNSPLHF
TRBJ1-3 | TRBV4-1 | CASSPGTEGSGNTIYF